The 9 T cell receptor beta chains below were found in one sample sequenced in a study of response to subunit inactivated influenza vaccine. Each CDR3 protein is one row after TCRdb ran MiXCR on the RT-PCR reads. The table shows about 620,000 distinct CDR3 sequences, with approximately 12% occurring only once. This specimen was PBMCs from blood, taken on the day of vaccination. The receptors come from a man aged 45-65 years who received an inactivated influenza vaccine.

The CDR3 spells CACGLAGSRGEQFF. The CDR3, as DNA: TGTGCCTGCGGGCTAGCGGGGAGCCGTGGCGAGCAGTTCTTC. The V and J genes are TRBV2 and TRBJ2-1; 9 nucleotides match TRBD2. This CDR3 region has 14 residues. The germline V gene encodes CDR1 SNHLY and CDR2 FYNNEI. After removal of 11 bases from V and 10 bases from J, the junction contained 15 bases not matched to a gene.

Ten or more counts support this clonotype. The V call is TRBV20-1, the J call TRBJ2-1; 10 bases match TRBD2. This CDR3 has 16 residues. Trimming took 4 bases from V and 8 from J; bases not matched to a gene: 14. Germline CDR1 and CDR2: DFQATT and SNEGSKA (reference sequence). The DNA for the CDR3 is TGCAGTGCTATTAGCGGGAGGCCCCCTAGAAGGGATGAGCAGTTCTTC. Translated: CSAISGRPPRRDEQFF.

This clonotype came up many times. The rearrangement links TRBV5-1 to TRBJ1-1; the D is unclear. Germline lookup yields CDR1 SGHRS and CDR2 YFSETQ. Trimming pared 4 bases from V and 3 bases from J, leaving 13 bases between. CDR3 length: 14 residues. The CDR3: CASSLMAADTEAFF. DNA of the CDR3: TGCGCCAGCAGCCTCATGGCAGCCGACACTGAAGCTTTCTTT.

This clonotype was detected many times. The chain is built from TRBV5-1 and TRBJ2-5; 11 bases agree with TRBD1. The CDR3 has 15 residues. The J segment lost 4 bases and the V segment lost 0 bases, leaving 2 bases of the junction unmatched. Germline loops: CDR1 SGHRS, CDR2 YFSETQ. The CDR3 protein is CASSLGDRGRETQYF. Here the CDR3 DNA reads TGCGCCAGCAGCTTGGGGGACAGGGGGAGAGAGACCCAGTACTTC.

This clonotype occurred a few times. The chain has TRBV5-1 and TRBJ2-7; 7 bases fit TRBD2. Germline V lookup: CDR1 SGHRS, CDR2 YFSETQ. The CDR3 consists of 15 residues. V lost 4 bases to trimming and J lost 0 bases; unmatched junction nucleotides: 7. This chain's CDR3 is CASSHGPGGSYEQYF. The CDR3 nucleotides read TGCGCCAGCAGCCACGGACCGGGAGGCTCCTACGAGCAGTACTTC.

V is TRBV20-1 and J is TRBJ2-5, with D maybe TRBD2 (7 bases). The CDR3 loop spans 13 amino acids. Germline CDR1 and CDR2: DFQATT and SNEGSKA (reference sequence). V was cut by 4 bases and J by 5 bases, with 14 bases left in between. CDR3 in DNA: TGCAGTGCTACTAAGGAGGGGGGGGAGACCCAGTACTTC. Amino acids: CSATKEGGETQYF.

A single count supports this clonotype. The V and J genes are TRBV7-9 and TRBJ1-4; the D gene is possibly TRBD1 (5 bases). The CDR3 is 15 residues long. CDR1 is SEHNR, CDR2 FQNEAQ, per germline (reference sequence). The V end lost 5 bases, the J end lost 5 bases, and 15 bases lay between the germline ends. Here the CDR3 reads CASSLSLRGNEKLFF. CDR3 nucleotides: TGTGCCAGCAGCCTATCTCTACGGGGGAATGAAAAACTGTTTTTT.

A few counts support this clonotype. The chain links TRBV12-3 or TRBV12-4 to TRBJ2-3, with 13 bases that match TRBD2. The CDR3 spans 14 residues. After removal of 9 bases from V and 4 bases from J, the junction contained 4 bases not matched to a gene. CDR3 sequence reads: CASGLAGAPDTQYF. CDR3 coding DNA: TGTGCCAGTGGACTAGCGGGAGCCCCAGATACGCAGTATTTT.

This clonotype was found a few times. This chain uses TRBV28 with TRBJ2-7; D may match TRBD1 or TRBD2 (5 bases each). The CDR3 spans 12 residues. CDR1 MDHEN and CDR2 SYDVKM come from the germline V gene. The ends were cut back, 3 bases at V and 6 bases at J, with 9 bases in the middle. CDR3 in amino acids: CASSLPGREQYF. The CDR3 bases are TGTGCCAGCAGTTTGCCGGGACGCGAGCAGTACTTC.